The 21 T cell receptor beta chains below all came from one sample that was sequenced in a study of T cells in Graves' hyperthyroidism and ophthalmopathy. The source material, RNA transcripts, was used to amplify TCR beta CDR3 regions. A set of HTBI primers served as the primers for a first-round RT-PCR of the TCR CDR3. TCRdb itself ran the multiplex PCR reads through MiXCR, one entry per CDR3 protein. This table holds hundreds of thousands of distinct CDR3 sequences, roughly 19% found once. The sample consisted of blood. The source is a man aged 50 or older with Graves' ophthalmopathy.

The CDR3: CASSPPSGVRVGYTF. CDR3 DNA: TGTGCCAGCTCACCACCGTCGGGGGTTCGGGTTGGCTACACCTTC. The J gene is TRBJ1-2, the V gene TRBV18, with D possibly TRBD1 on 5 matching bases. Trimming pared 0 bases from V and 7 bases from J, leaving 15 bases between. The CDR3 consists of 15 residues. Germline V gene sequence: CDR1 KGHSH, CDR2 LQKENI. Full variable domain (missing parts from reference TRBV18 and TRBJ1-2): NAGVMQNPRHLVRRRGQEARLRCSPMKGHSHVYWYRQLPEEGLKFMVYLQKENIIDESGMPKERFSAEFPKEGPSILRIQQVVRGDSAAYFCASSPPSGVRVGYTFGSGTRLTVV.

This clonotype has at least ten counts. In DNA, the CDR3 is TGTGCCAGCAGCCGACAAAATGGGGAGACCCAGTACTTC. Protein product: CASSRQNGETQYF. The rearrangement uses TRBV7-3 and TRBJ2-5; D is ambiguous. The CDR3 runs 13 residues. V lost 5 bases and J 5 bases, leaving 12 bases between the germline ends. CDR1 is SGHTA and CDR2 is FQGTGA in the germline V gene.

This clonotype has a count of ten or more. The rearrangement joins TRBV11-2 to TRBJ2-1, with 10 bases lining up with TRBD2. The germline V gene encodes CDR1 SGHAT and CDR2 FQNNGV. V shed 5 bases and J 7 bases; nucleotides not matched to a gene: 17. This CDR3 has 18 amino acids. The DNA for the CDR3 is TGTGCCAGCAGCACCAGAGGGTGGATAGCGGGAGGTCGAAATGAGCAGTTCTTC. This codes for CASSTRGWIAGGRNEQFF. The variable domain in full, completed from reference TRBV11-2 and TRBJ2-1, reads EAGVAQSPRYKIIEKRQSVAFWCNPISGHATLYWYQQILGQGPKLLIQFQNNGVVDDSQLPKDRFSAERLKGVDSTLKIQPAKLEDSAVYLCASSTRGWIAGGRNEQFFGPGTRLTVL.

The chain couples TRBV11-1 to TRBJ2-1, with 15 bases identical to TRBD2. After removal of 5 bases from V and 8 bases from J, the junction contained 10 bases not matched to a gene. The CDR3 runs to 17 residues. The V gene's germline CDR1 is SGHAT and CDR2 FQDESV (reference sequence). CDR3: CASSLRTSGGGWDEQFF. In DNA form, the CDR3 reads TGTGCCAGCAGCCTCAGGACTAGCGGGGGGGGTTGGGATGAGCAGTTCTTC.

The gene calls are TRBV30 and TRBJ1-2; 7 nucleotides line up with TRBD1. J gave up 4 bases and V 5 bases, and 4 bases lay outside the gene matches. Germline CDR1 is GTSNPN and CDR2 is SVGIG (reference sequence). The CDR3 has 12 amino acids. CDR3 amino acids: CAWYRGFYGYTF. The CDR3 DNA is TGTGCCTGGTACAGGGGCTTCTATGGCTACACCTTC.

The gene calls are TRBV3-1 and TRBJ2-1; D not certain. This CDR3 contains 12 residues. CDR1 LGHDT and CDR2 YNNKEL come from the germline V gene (reference sequence). V shed 6 bases and J shed 3 bases, with 6 bases lying between them. The CDR3 is CASSAVYNEQFF. The CDR3 nucleotides read TGTGCCAGCAGTGCCGTCTACAATGAGCAGTTCTTC.

The chain recombines TRBV30 with TRBJ1-2; no reliable D call. V was clipped by 0 bases and J by 4 bases, with 9 bases between them. CDR3 length: 13 residues. Germline V lookup: CDR1 GTSNPN, CDR2 SVGIG (reference sequence). CDR3 protein: CAWSVLDSYGYTF. Here the CDR3 DNA reads TGTGCCTGGAGTGTATTGGATTCCTATGGCTACACCTTC. The whole variable domain, filled in from reference TRBV30 and TRBJ1-2, reads SQTIHQWPATLVQPVGSPLSLECTVEGTSNPNLYWYRQAAGRGLQLLFYSVGIGQISSEVPQNLSASRPQDRQFILSSKKLLLSDSGFYLCAWSVLDSYGYTFGSGTRLTVV.

This chain uses TRBV28 with TRBJ2-7, with 12 bases lining up with TRBD2. CDR1 and CDR2 (germline): MDHEN, SYDVKM. There are 16 residues in the CDR3. V was clipped by 2 bases and J by 3 bases; unmatched bases: 5. This CDR3 is CASSLPLAGGIYEQYF. In DNA form, the CDR3 reads TGTGCCAGCAGTTTACCCCTAGCGGGAGGGATCTACGAGCAGTACTTC.

The chain carries TRBV6-5 and TRBJ2-3; D ambiguous. Germline V gene lookup returns CDR1 MNHEY and CDR2 SVGAGI. The CDR3 covers 14 residues. Between the trimmed V and J ends, which lost 8 bases and 2 bases, there was a span of 14 bases. CDR3 sequence reads: CASDRSWTTDTQYF. The CDR3 nucleotides are TGTGCCAGCGACCGATCGTGGACCACAGATACGCAGTATTTT.

The chain joins TRBV2 to TRBJ1-6; weak D call: TRBD1 (5 bases). Germline CDR1 reads SNHLY; CDR2 reads FYNNEI. This CDR3 comprises 14 residues. Trimming took off 6 bases at V and 2 bases at J, with 8 bases between the two ends. The CDR3 DNA reads as TGTGCCAGCAGCAGGGAGCCCTATAATTCACCCCTCCACTTT. Translating it yields CASSREPYNSPLHF.

This rearrangement joins TRBV5-1 to TRBJ2-3; TRBD2 agrees at 16 bases. V lost 4 bases and J lost 6; bases outside the gene matches: 14. The CDR3 length is 19 residues. Germline assignment: CDR1 SGHRS and CDR2 YFSETQ. This CDR3 is CASSGNKGTSGRAMDTQYF. Here the CDR3 DNA reads TGCGCCAGCAGCGGGAATAAGGGGACTAGCGGGAGGGCCATGGATACGCAGTATTTT.

This clonotype was observed a single time. A much larger clone is a single base away; this may be a read error. This rearrangement joins TRBV27 to TRBJ1-6; 8 bases align to TRBD1. This CDR3 contains 13 residues. Germline CDR1 reads MNHEY; CDR2 reads SMNVEV (reference sequence). V trimming: 7 bases; J trimming: 10 bases; junction bases outside the gene matches: 6. The CDR3 DNA sequence: TGTGCCAGCACGCTACAGGGGGGATCACCCCTCCACTTT. This sequence encodes CASTLQGGSPLHF.

This clonotype was counted at least ten times. CDR3 region: CASSPRQGRYGYTF. CDR3 nucleotides: TGTGCCAGCAGCCCGAGACAGGGGAGGTATGGCTACACCTTC. This chain connects TRBV7-9 to TRBJ1-2; TRBD1 matches 8 bases. Germline CDR1 reads SEHNR; CDR2 reads FQNEAQ (reference sequence). With 5 bases clipped from V and 5 bases from J, the junction kept 7 bases outside the gene matches. The CDR3 consists of 14 residues.

V usage is TRBV4-1 and J usage is TRBJ2-7; 11 bases line up with TRBD2. The germline gives CDR1 MGHRA, CDR2 YSYEKL. The V segment lost 1 base and the J segment 2 bases; nucleotides outside the gene matches: 1. CDR3 length equals 15 residues. CDR3 DNA sequence: TGCGCCAGCAGCCAAGTGGGACTAGCGGCCTACGAGCAGTACTTC. Protein product: CASSQVGLAAYEQYF.

This clonotype was counted only a few times. The V and J genes are TRBV29-1 and TRBJ2-3; D is tentatively TRBD1 or TRBD2 (5 bases each). The CDR3 has 13 residues. Trimming stripped 5 bases from V and 7 bases from J, with 16 bases between. Germline-derived CDR1 and CDR2 are SQVTM and ANQGSEA. The CDR3 DNA is TGCAGCGTTCGGGACGACACACCCTATACGCAGTATTTT. This gives the protein CSVRDDTPYTQYF.

This clonotype was found a few times. The DNA of the CDR3 is TGTGCCATCAGTCTAGCGGGACGCTACGAGCAGTACTTC. Its translation is CAISLAGRYEQYF. The chain combines TRBV10-3 with TRBJ2-7, with 9 nucleotides matching TRBD2. J was trimmed by 3 bases and V by 5 bases; bases with no gene match: 2. Looked up from germline, CDR1 is ENHRY and CDR2 is SYGVKD. The CDR3 totals 13 residues.

Worth noting for this clonotype: The junction and the germline gene differ at one end; a read error may be behind it. This chain uses TRBV28 with TRBJ2-3; D uncertain. The CDR3 runs 15 residues. Germline V lookup: CDR1 MDHEN, CDR2 SYDVKM. CDR3 coding DNA: TGTGCCAGCGGTCAGTGGATGGTAGGCACAGATACGCGGTATTTT. Its translation: CASGQWMVGTDTRYF.

J is TRBJ1-5 and V is TRBV6-1, with no clear D. The V end lost 8 bases, the J end lost 0 bases, and 11 bases lay between the germline ends. CDR1 MNHNS and CDR2 SASEGT come from the germline V gene. The CDR3 covers 14 residues. The CDR3: CASQVTSSNQPQHF. The CDR3 DNA sequence: TGTGCCAGCCAGGTGACATCTAGCAATCAGCCCCAGCATTTT.

This clonotype came up many times. This chain connects TRBV5-1 to TRBJ2-7; possibly TRBD2 for D (6 bases). The CDR3 length is 14 residues. Trimming pared 0 bases from V and 4 bases from J, leaving 11 bases between. Germline CDR1 SGHRS, CDR2 YFSETQ. The DNA for the CDR3 is TGCGCCAGCAGCTTGGACGGGAGCGGTTACGAGCAGTACTTC. Translated: CASSLDGSGYEQYF.

The rearrangement links TRBV7-3 to TRBJ1-4, with D uncertain. V was trimmed by 4 bases and J by 4 bases, leaving 13 bases between them. The CDR3 has 15 residues. Per germline, CDR1 SGHTA and CDR2 FQGTGA. Here the CDR3 reads CASSSGPTDNEKLFF. CDR3 nucleotides: TGTGCCAGCAGCTCCGGACCGACCGATAATGAAAAACTGTTTTTT.

The chain carries TRBV6-9 and TRBJ2-1, with TRBD2 matching 8 bases. The CDR3 loop spans 15 amino acids. V trimming: 4 bases; J trimming: 9 bases; junction bases outside the gene matches: 11. CDR1 is MNHGY, CDR2 SVAAGI, per germline. CDR3 sequence (DNA): TGTGCCAGCAGTTGGACTAGCTTGAAGGGCACTGAGCAGTTCTTC. Amino acids: CASSWTSLKGTEQFF.